This T cell receptor beta chain derives from a study of T cell responses to AZD1222 COVID-19 vaccine. Findings and caveats of the study: The sample set comprised mostly white British donors with more females, and clonal diversity was possibly underestimated. Reportedly, nearly half of unique spike TCRs recognized epitopes outside B.1.351/B.1.1.7 mutations. Repertoire sampling happened only post peak T cell response.

Profiling relied on immunoSEQ multiplex PCR, and the TCRdb table lists in-frame clones only, not all of them. Found here are about 84,000 clones, 70% to 90% of them singletons; the top ten hold 8% to 13%. Analyses pooled second doses at about 4 or about 12 weeks. The count of this clone is one. What it recognizes is unknown. This CDR3 region has 12 residues. V lost 4 bases, J lost 7 bases, and 10 bases lay in between. Germline lookup yields CDR1 MDHEN and CDR2 SYDVKM. The sequences come from peripheral blood, collected 28 days after the second AZD1222 dose. V and J are TRBV28 and TRBJ1-2, with D unclear. The origin of this receptor is an adult who received the AZD1222 COVID-19 vaccine. CDR3 residues: CASSYWESGYTF. The CDR3 DNA reads TGTGCCAGCAGTTATTGGGAAAGTGGCTACACCTTC.